The source of this T cell receptor beta chain is a study of molecular identifiers for immune sequencing clone quantification. Trimming cost V 6 bases and J 3 bases; bases outside gene matches: 12. The CDR3 consists of 17 residues. CDR1 is SEHNR and CDR2 is FQNEAQ in the germline V gene (reference sequence). MiXCR was run by TCRdb on the PCR reads, yielding one entry per CDR3 protein. The sample has over 85,000 distinct CDR3 sequences; 20% to 25% are singletons. The material sequenced was naive CD8+ T cells from blood, with Jurkat cell RNA spiked in. The subset here: FACS-sorted CD8+CD4-CCR7+CD45RA+ naive T cells. The rearrangement joins TRBV7-9 to TRBJ1-3; 9 bases are a match to TRBD1. The receptor was isolated from a human donor in good health. Some libraries in this study had Jurkat cell RNA spiked in. CDR3 in amino acids: CASSPAPGQGIGNTIYF. The CDR3 DNA follows: TGTGCCAGCAGTCCCGCCCCGGGACAGGGAATTGGAAACACCATATATTTT.